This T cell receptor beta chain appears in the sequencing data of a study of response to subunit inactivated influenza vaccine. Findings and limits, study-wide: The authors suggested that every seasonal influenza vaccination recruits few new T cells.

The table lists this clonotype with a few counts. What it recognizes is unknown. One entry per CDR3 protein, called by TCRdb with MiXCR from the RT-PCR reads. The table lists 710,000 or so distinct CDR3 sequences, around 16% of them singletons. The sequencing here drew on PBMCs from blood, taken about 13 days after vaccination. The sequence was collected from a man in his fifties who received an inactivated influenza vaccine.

The CDR3 sequence: CASSKDRLDNEQFF. In DNA, the CDR3 is TGTGCCAGTAGTAAGGACAGGCTGGACAATGAGCAGTTCTTC. The chain recombines TRBV19 with TRBJ2-1; the match to TRBD1 covers 7 bases. J gave up 5 bases and V 4 bases, and 5 bases lay outside the gene matches. This CDR3 is 14 amino acids long. In germline, CDR1 is LNHDA, CDR2 SQIVND (reference sequence).